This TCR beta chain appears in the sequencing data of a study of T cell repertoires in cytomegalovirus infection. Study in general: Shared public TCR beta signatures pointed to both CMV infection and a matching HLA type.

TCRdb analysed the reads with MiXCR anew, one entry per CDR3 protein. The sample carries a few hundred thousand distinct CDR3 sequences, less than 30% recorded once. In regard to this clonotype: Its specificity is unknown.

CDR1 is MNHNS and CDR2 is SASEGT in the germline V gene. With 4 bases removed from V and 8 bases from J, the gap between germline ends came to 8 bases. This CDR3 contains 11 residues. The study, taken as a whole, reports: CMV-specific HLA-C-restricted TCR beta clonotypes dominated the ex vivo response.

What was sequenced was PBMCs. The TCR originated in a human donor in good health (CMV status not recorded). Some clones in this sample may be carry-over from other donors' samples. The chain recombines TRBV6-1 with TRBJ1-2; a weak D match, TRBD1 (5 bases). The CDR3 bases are TGTGCCAGCAGTGTGGGGCTCGGCTACACCTTC. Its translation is CASSVGLGYTF.